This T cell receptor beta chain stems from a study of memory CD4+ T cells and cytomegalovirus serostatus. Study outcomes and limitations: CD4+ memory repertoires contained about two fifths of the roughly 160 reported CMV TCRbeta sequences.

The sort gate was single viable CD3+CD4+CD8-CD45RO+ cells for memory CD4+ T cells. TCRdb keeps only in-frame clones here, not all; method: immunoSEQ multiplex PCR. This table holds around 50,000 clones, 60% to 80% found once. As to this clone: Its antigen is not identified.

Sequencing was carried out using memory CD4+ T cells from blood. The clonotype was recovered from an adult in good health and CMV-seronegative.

The CDR3 DNA is TGTGCCAGCAGTTACATGGCGGGAGGTTACAATGAGCAGTTCTTC. Translation gives CASSYMAGGYNEQFF. The chain is built from TRBV6-6 and TRBJ2-1; 8 bases align to TRBD2. CDR1 and CDR2 (germline): MNHNY, SVGAGI (reference sequence). The CDR3 length is 15 residues. The V and J ends lost 2 bases and 4 bases, in that order; junction bases with no gene match: 4.